A single count supports the clone carrying this T cell receptor beta chain. Clinical histories supplied by participants themselves formed the basis of cohort assignment. This specimen belongs to a study of blood T cell repertoires in COVID-19. Overall study context: Acute-phase and convalescent COVID-19 samples originated in the United States, Italy and Spain.

Libraries were prepared by immunoSEQ multiplex PCR; TCRdb keeps only in-frame clonotypes and omits some of them. The sample holds about 210,000 clones, more than 70% seen once. Sequencing was performed on PBMCs or T cells enriched from blood (not recorded which). The origin of this receptor is a man younger than 45 with acute COVID-19.

For the CDR3, the DNA is TGTGCCAGTAGAGAGGGACGGGGAGGCACTGAAGCTTTCTTT. Protein product: CASREGRGGTEAFF. The chain uses TRBV19 and TRBJ1-1; perhaps TRBD1 as D (5 bases). V lost 6 bases to trimming and J lost 4 bases, with 15 bases between them. CDR3 length equals 14 residues. Germline V gene sequence: CDR1 LNHDA, CDR2 SQIVND (reference sequence).